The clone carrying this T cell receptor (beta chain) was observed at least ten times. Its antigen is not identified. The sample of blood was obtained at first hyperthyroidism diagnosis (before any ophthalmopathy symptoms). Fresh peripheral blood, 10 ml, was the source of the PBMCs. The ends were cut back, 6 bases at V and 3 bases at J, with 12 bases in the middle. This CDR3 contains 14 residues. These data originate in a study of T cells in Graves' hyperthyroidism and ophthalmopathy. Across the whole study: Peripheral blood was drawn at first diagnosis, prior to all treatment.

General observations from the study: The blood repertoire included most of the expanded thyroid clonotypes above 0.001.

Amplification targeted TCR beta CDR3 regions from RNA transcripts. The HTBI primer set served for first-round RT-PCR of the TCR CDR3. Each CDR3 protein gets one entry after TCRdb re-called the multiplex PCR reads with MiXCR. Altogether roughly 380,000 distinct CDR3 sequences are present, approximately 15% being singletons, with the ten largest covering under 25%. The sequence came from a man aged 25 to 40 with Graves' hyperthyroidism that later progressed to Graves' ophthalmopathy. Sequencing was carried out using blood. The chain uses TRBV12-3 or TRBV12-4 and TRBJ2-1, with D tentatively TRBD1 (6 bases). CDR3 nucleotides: TGTGCCAGCAGCCATTCGGACAGCTACAATGAGCAGTTCTTC. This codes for CASSHSDSYNEQFF.